One and the same sample provided the 8 T cell receptor beta chains below, sequenced in a study of T cells in Graves' hyperthyroidism and ophthalmopathy. Regions amplified from RNA transcripts were the TCR beta CDR3 regions. Researchers ran a first-round RT-PCR on the TCR CDR3 using the HTBI primer set. MiXCR, applied by TCRdb to the multiplex PCR reads, yields one record per CDR3 protein. Of approximately 330,000 distinct CDR3 sequences listed, approximately 13% are singletons. The sequenced sample consisted of blood. All receptors derive from a woman aged 40 to 55 with Graves' ophthalmopathy.

Only a few counts were recorded for this clonotype. This could be a read error, since a much larger clone is one nucleotide away. The rearrangement uses TRBV12-5 and TRBJ1-5; unclear D gene. The CDR3 sequence is 13 residues long. CDR1 is LGHNT and CDR2 is FRNRAP in the germline V gene. This CDR3 reads CASGSKSGSPRHF. The CDR3 nucleotides read TGTGCTAGTGGTTCAAAGTCGGGGTCGCCCCGGCATTTT.

This clonotype was recorded at least ten times. The chain couples TRBV19 to TRBJ2-2, with TRBD2 identical over 14 bases. V gave up 5 bases and J gave up 7 bases; unmatched junction bases: 6. Germline V gene lookup returns CDR1 LNHDA and CDR2 SQIVND (reference sequence). This CDR3 region has 16 residues. DNA of the CDR3: TGTGCCAGTAGTCCGGGACTAGCGGGAGAGGGCGGGGAGCTGTTTTTT. It codes for CASSPGLAGEGGELFF.

This clonotype came up many times. The rearrangement uses TRBV5-1 and TRBJ2-3; the D gene is possibly TRBD1 (5 bases). The CDR3 runs to 14 residues. V lost 3 bases and J 1 base, leaving 9 bases between the germline ends. Germline V CDR1 and CDR2: SGHRS, YFSETQ. This CDR3 reads CASSSIGGTDTQYF. For the CDR3, the DNA is TGCGCCAGCAGCTCGATAGGGGGCACAGATACGCAGTATTTT.

This clonotype was counted ten times or more. The rearrangement joins TRBV6-1 to TRBJ1-1; TRBD1 matches 8 bases. With 5 bases clipped from V and 4 bases from J, the junction kept 6 bases outside the gene matches. In germline, CDR1 is MNHNS, CDR2 SASEGT. This CDR3 spans 14 amino acids. CDR3 region: CASSTFDRGTEAFF. DNA of the CDR3: TGTGCCAGCAGTACTTTCGACAGGGGCACTGAAGCTTTCTTT.

This clonotype was found many times. CDR3 region: CASSLAPAGGTEAFF. The CDR3, as DNA: TGTGCCAGCAGCTTAGCACCCGCGGGGGGCACTGAAGCTTTCTTT. The chain recombines TRBV7-6 with TRBJ1-1, with D possibly TRBD1 on 5 matching bases. Between the trimmed V and J ends, which lost 0 bases and 4 bases, there was a span of 12 bases. Germline assignment: CDR1 SGHVS and CDR2 FNYEAQ. The CDR3 is 15 amino acids.

The chain is built from TRBV18 and TRBJ2-5, with 7 bases that match TRBD1. Germline V lookup: CDR1 KGHSH, CDR2 LQKENI. The J segment lost 0 bases and the V segment lost 3 bases, leaving 13 bases of the junction unmatched. This CDR3 is 18 amino acids long. As DNA, the CDR3 is TGTGCCAGCTCACCTTCCATCAAAACAGGGGCTTACCAAGAGACCCAGTACTTC. Amino acids: CASSPSIKTGAYQETQYF.

This clonotype appeared a single time. This chain uses TRBV19 with TRBJ1-5; 8 nucleotides align to TRBD1. V lost 3 bases, J lost 9 bases, and 13 bases stayed unmatched. The germline V gene encodes CDR1 LNHDA and CDR2 SQIVND (reference sequence). This CDR3 comprises 16 residues. In nucleotides, the CDR3 is TGTGCCAGTAGTATGGGATCCGCAGGGGGCTGGCTGCCCCAGCATTTT. This encodes CASSMGSAGGWLPQHF.

V gene TRBV20-1 combines with J gene TRBJ1-5; perhaps TRBD1 as D (6 bases). CDR1 DFQATT and CDR2 SNEGSKA come from the germline V gene (reference sequence). Between the trimmed V and J ends, which lost 6 bases and 7 bases, there was a span of 16 bases. The CDR3 has 13 residues. In DNA form, the CDR3 reads TGCAGTGCCGAAGCCACAGGGAGGCAGCCCCAGCATTTT. It codes for CSAEATGRQPQHF.